Listed below are T cell receptor beta chains from one sample, sequenced in a study of T cells in localized non-small cell lung cancer. TCRdb's copy holds only in-frame clones and misses some; the assay was immunoSEQ multiplex PCR. The table shows under 15,000 clones, with about 80% occurring only once. Sequencing used peripheral blood, obtained before any cancer treatment. Every receptor here comes from a male donor aged 60 or over with stage I squamous cell lung carcinoma. Both conserved end residues are part of each CDR3. A D gene is named only where the DNA matches it firmly. Not all rows give a size; the values are once, few, many and, for expanded clones, a class.

D gene,V gene,clone size,J gene,CDR3 DNA,CDR3 protein
NA,TRBV5-1,NA,TRBJ2-7,TGCGCCAGCAGCTTGAGGGCCCACGAGCAGTACTTC,CASSLRAHEQYF
NA,TRBV21-1,NA,TRBJ1-3,TGTGCCAGCACCAACCCCCAGCGGGCCCACTCTGGAAACACCATATATTTT,CASTNPQRAHSGNTIYF
NA,TRBV5-1,NA,TRBJ1-1,TGCGCCAGCAGCTTGCGATCATCGGGGGCCCAGAACACTGAAGCTTTCTTT,CASSLRSSGAQNTEAFF
TRBD1,TRBV6-6,NA,TRBJ2-7,TGTGCCAGCAGTTTCATCCCGACAGGGTCTGGCGAGCAGTACTTC,CASSFIPTGSGEQYF
NA,TRBV27,few,TRBJ2-7,TGTGCCAGCAGTTTATCGCCGAGACTAGGAGCCCACGAGCAGTACTTC,CASSLSPRLGAHEQYF
NA,TRBV7-9,NA,TRBJ1-1,TGTGCCAGCAGCTTAAAAGGACCGAACACTGAAGCTTTCTTT,CASSLKGPNTEAFF
NA,TRBV11-2,NA,TRBJ1-1,TGTGCCAGCAGCTTAGAAACAGCTTACACTGAAGCTTTCTTT,CASSLETAYTEAFF
TRBD2,TRBV5-5,NA,TRBJ2-2,TGTGCCAGCAGCCCCATAGCGGGAGCGGACACCGGGGAGCTGTTTTTT,CASSPIAGADTGELFF
TRBD1,TRBV5-1,NA,TRBJ2-7,TGCGCCAGCAGCCGGGGACAGGGCCCATACGAGCAGTACTTC,CASSRGQGPYEQYF
TRBD2,TRBV7-2,NA,TRBJ2-1,TGTGCCAGCAGCCACACTCCCGGACTAGGAAGTCATGAGCAGTTCTTC,CASSHTPGLGSHEQFF
TRBD2,TRBV28,NA,TRBJ2-1,TGTGCCTCGGGAGGTTACTCCTACAATGAGCAGTTCTTC,CASGGYSYNEQFF
NA,TRBV9,NA,TRBJ2-3,TGTGCCAGCAGCGTAGGGTGGGAAGCGCAGTATTTT,CASSVGWEAQYF
TRBD1,TRBV29-1,NA,TRBJ2-7,TGCAGCGTAGGGACAGTCTACGAGCAGTACTTC,CSVGTVYEQYF
NA,TRBV5-1,NA,TRBJ1-6,TGCGCCAGCAGCTTGGTTGGAGGACTGCTCCCCAGATCACCCCTCCACTTT,CASSLVGGLLPRSPLHF
TRBD1,TRBV5-1,NA,TRBJ2-7,TGCGCCAGCAGCTTCGGGACAGGCTACGAGCAGTACTTC,CASSFGTGYEQYF
NA,TRBV5-4,few,TRBJ2-5,TGTGCCAGCAGCCCGGTACAGGGGAGGGGGCAAGAGACCCAGTACTTC,CASSPVQGRGQETQYF
NA,TRBV27,once,TRBJ2-6,TGTGCCAGCAGTCCCCGCCTCTCTGGGGCCAACGTCCTGACTTTC,CASSPRLSGANVLTF
TRBD2,TRBV25-1,once,TRBJ2-2,TGTGCCAGCAGTCCAACAGCGGGAGGAATGAACACCGGGGAGCTGTTTTTT,CASSPTAGGMNTGELFF
NA,TRBV7-9,few,TRBJ2-7,TGTGCCGCCTCTACAGGGCAAAAAACCTACGAGCAGTACTTC,CAASTGQKTYEQYF
NA,TRBV28,NA,TRBJ2-2,TGTGCCAGCAGTTTACTTCACGGGGAGCTGTTTTTT,CASSLLHGELFF
TRBD2,TRBV15,few,TRBJ2-5,TGTGCCACCAGCAGGGGACTAGCGCCCCAAGAGACCCAGTACTTC,CATSRGLAPQETQYF
TRBD1,TRBV11-3,NA,TRBJ2-2,TGTGCCAGCAGCTCAGATACAGGGGGCAGAACCGGGGAGCTGTTTTTT,CASSSDTGGRTGELFF
NA,TRBV2,NA,TRBJ2-7,TGTGCCAGCAGTGCTTCTCCCGGACTTGACTCCTACGAGCAGTACTTC,CASSASPGLDSYEQYF
TRBD1,TRBV5-4,NA,TRBJ2-2,TGTGCCAGCAGCTCATCCGGGACAGAGCGGCGCGGGGAGCTGTTTTTT,CASSSSGTERRGELFF
TRBD1,TRBV30,NA,TRBJ1-5,TGTGCCTGGGGAGACAGGGGTAATCAGCCCCAGCATTTT,CAWGDRGNQPQHF
NA,TRBV19,NA,TRBJ2-7,TGTGCCAGTAGTATCAGTATAGCGGTCTCCTACGAGCAGTACTTC,CASSISIAVSYEQYF
NA,TRBV5-4,NA,TRBJ2-5,TGTGCCAGCAGCCGAGGACAAAACCAAGAGACCCAGTACTTC,CASSRGQNQETQYF
NA,TRBV28,NA,TRBJ2-5,TGTGCCAGCCGGGACCAATCCCAAGAGACCCAGTACTTC,CASRDQSQETQYF
NA,TRBV7-3,few,TRBJ2-1,TGTGCCAGCAGCCCTAGGCCCGCCTACAATGAGCAGTTCTTC,CASSPRPAYNEQFF
NA,TRBV6-1,NA,TRBJ2-2,TGTGCCAGCGGGAGGGGGAGTGGCGGGGAGCTGTTTTTT,CASGRGSGGELFF
NA,TRBV5-1,NA,TRBJ2-5,TGCGCCAGCTGGCGGAACTTTGGAGAGACCCAGTACTTC,CASWRNFGETQYF
TRBD2,TRBV7-2,NA,TRBJ2-3,TGTGCCAGCAGCTCTTTAGCGGGAGGATCCACAGATACGCAGTATTTT,CASSSLAGGSTDTQYF
NA,TRBV5-6,once,TRBJ1-2,TGTGCCAGCAGCTTGACGGTGGAGGCCTATGGCTACACCTTC,CASSLTVEAYGYTF
NA,TRBV2,NA,TRBJ2-2,TGTGCCAGCAGTGCGGGGACGAACACCGGGGAGCTGTTTTTT,CASSAGTNTGELFF
NA,TRBV4-1,NA,TRBJ2-1,TGCGCCAGCAGCCTGCTCCCGGGGGCGGGAGCCTACAATGAGCAGTTCTTC,CASSLLPGAGAYNEQFF
NA,TRBV28,NA,TRBJ1-2,TGTGCCAGCAACAGGGAATGGCGGCGCGAGGGCTACACCTTC,CASNREWRREGYTF
TRBD1,TRBV2,NA,TRBJ2-2,TGTGCCAGCAGTCGACAGGGTCCCCAACGCGTCACCGGGGAGCTGTTTTTT,CASSRQGPQRVTGELFF
NA,TRBV19,NA,TRBJ2-1,TGTGCCAGCCACCCCCCCGGGACGGCTTACAATGAGCAGTTCTTC,CASHPPGTAYNEQFF
TRBD1,TRBV28,NA,TRBJ1-2,TGTGCCAGCAGTTTAACAGGGACAGGGCAGGAAGGCTACACCTTC,CASSLTGTGQEGYTF
TRBD1,TRBV30,NA,TRBJ1-1,TGTGCCTGGGGTCAGGGACAGGGGGGGAACACTGAAGCTTTCTTT,CAWGQGQGGNTEAFF
NA,TRBV10-3,NA,TRBJ2-7,TGTGCCATCAGTGACAGGGAAAACGAGCAGTACTTC,CAISDRENEQYF
TRBD2,TRBV5-1,NA,TRBJ2-5,TGCGCCAGCAGCTCGACTAGCGGGAGCCTACGGGAGACCCAGTACTTC,CASSSTSGSLRETQYF
TRBD2,TRBV4-2,NA,TRBJ2-3,TGTGCCAGCAGCCAAGGATCTAGCGGGAACACAGATACGCAGTATTTT,CASSQGSSGNTDTQYF